Listed here are 9 T cell receptor beta chains from one sample, sequenced in a study of breast tumors, draining lymph nodes, adjacent tissues. The lymph nodes were axillary draining lymph nodes from breast cancer patients. TCRdb re-called the multiplex PCR reads with MiXCR, one entry per CDR3 protein. The repertoire includes 120,000 to 150,000 distinct CDR3 sequences, approximately 30% of them detected once, and 2.3% sits in the top ten. Sequenced sample: axillary lymph node tissue. These receptors were collected from a female donor with breast cancer. Some clones in this sample may be carry-over from other donors' samples.

This clonotype was recorded at least ten times. As DNA, the CDR3 is TGTGCCAGCTCACCTTACGGGACAGGGAAAAGTGGGGAGACCCAGTACTTC. Translating gives CASSPYGTGKSGETQYF. V usage is TRBV18 and J usage is TRBJ2-5, with 9 bases aligning to TRBD1. V was clipped by 3 bases and J by 5 bases; unmatched bases: 13. Per germline, CDR1 KGHSH and CDR2 LQKENI. The CDR3 spans 17 residues.

This clonotype was seen repeatedly, ten times or more. The genes are TRBV5-1 and TRBJ1-5; maybe TRBD1 (5 bases). V shed 0 bases and J shed 6 bases, with 13 bases lying between them. Germline CDR1 is SGHRS and CDR2 is YFSETQ. The CDR3 is 15 residues long. The CDR3 reads CASSLDVSGFQPQHF. The CDR3 coding sequence is TGCGCCAGCAGCTTGGATGTTTCAGGGTTTCAGCCCCAGCATTTT.

The chain has TRBV24-1 and TRBJ1-3; D ambiguous. The V gene's germline CDR1 is KGHDR and CDR2 SFDVKD. This CDR3 is 12 amino acids long. The V gene lost 4 bases and the J gene lost 4 bases, with 4 bases spanning the gap. The CDR3 DNA follows: TGTGCCACCAGTGACCCCGGAAACACCATATATTTT. Amino acid sequence: CATSDPGNTIYF.

This clonotype was seen ten or more times. CDR3 amino acids: CASSILANTGELFF. The CDR3 bases are TGTGCCAGTAGTATATTGGCGAACACCGGGGAGCTGTTTTTT. V usage is TRBV19 and J usage is TRBJ2-2; D remains unclear. This CDR3 region has 14 residues. CDR1 is LNHDA, CDR2 SQIVND, per germline (reference sequence). The germline V and J ends were trimmed by 2 bases and 0 bases, with 4 bases remaining between them.

Many counts were recorded for this clonotype. The chain is built from TRBV3-1 and TRBJ2-1, with D hard to call. Trimming left V 0 bases short and J 4 bases short, with 1 base between. The germline V gene encodes CDR1 LGHDT and CDR2 YNNKEL (reference sequence). CDR3 length equals 12 residues. DNA for the CDR3: TGTGCCAGCAGCCAAGAGTACAATGAGCAGTTCTTC. Translated: CASSQEYNEQFF.

This clonotype was counted ten times or more. The chain has TRBV10-3 and TRBJ2-7, with 9 bases lining up with TRBD1. The CDR3 totals 14 residues. Germline V gene lookup returns CDR1 ENHRY and CDR2 SYGVKD. After removal of 2 bases from V and 4 bases from J, the junction contained 3 bases not matched to a gene. The CDR3 coding sequence is TGTGCCATCAGTGAGGGCGGACAGGGGTACGAGCAGTACTTC. Its protein product is CAISEGGQGYEQYF.

This clonotype was found many times. The chain links TRBV6-5 to TRBJ2-1, with TRBD1 as a possible D gene (6 bases). Germline assignment: CDR1 MNHEY and CDR2 SVGAGI. Trimming pared 5 bases from V and 8 bases from J, leaving 13 bases between. CDR3 size: 13 residues. CDR3 sequence: CASSHGQLDEQFF. Here the CDR3 DNA reads TGTGCCAGCAGTCACGGACAGCTCGATGAGCAGTTCTTC.

In the case of this clonotype: A read error is likely, as this CDR3 ends without the conserved phenylalanine or tryptophan. The DNA is omitted, as the CDR3 cannot be located on it reliably, and the CDR3 follows TCRdb's listing. The chain carries TRBV11-2 and TRBJ1-4; the D call in the table, TRBD1, was not verified against the DNA. The length of the CDR3 is 9 amino acids, counting both ends. Germline assignment: CDR1 SGHAT and CDR2 FQNNGV. CDR3 in amino acids: CASSPGRWE.

About this clonotype itself: No conserved phenylalanine or tryptophan ends this CDR3, so it is likely a read error. The chain employs TRBV20-1 and TRBJ2-3, with D tentatively TRBD2 (6 bases). Between the trimmed V and J ends, which lost 2 bases and 0 bases, there was a span of 12 bases. Per germline, CDR1 DFQATT and CDR2 SNEGSKA (reference sequence). CDR3 length: 15 amino acids. CDR3 DNA sequence: TGCAGTGCTAGATCAGTGGGGACTAGCACAGATACGCAGTATTCT. It yields the protein CSARSVGTSTDTQYS.